This TCR beta chain came from a study of blood T cell repertoires in COVID-19. Whole-study context: Sites across the United States, Italy and Spain contributed samples from acute and convalescent COVID-19. Sources were T cells, B-cell-depleted T cells, or PBMCs; the material itself was cDNA or gDNA.

CDR3 size: 12 residues. Per germline, CDR1 SGHKS and CDR2 YYEKEE (reference sequence). Concerning this clone: A read error may produce the germline difference seen at one junction end.

In the authors' methods: Amplification from reference gene primers served as the basis for estimated nucleated cell counts. The method was immunoSEQ multiplex PCR; TCRdb's version includes in-frame clones alone and lacks a portion of them. V and J calls plus clone size are reproduced from that table; the DNA served to infer D and trimming. The sample has 150,000 to 200,000 clones, 70% to 90% seen once; the top ten hold 2.1%. The TCR was taken from a man between 65 and 85 years old with active or convalescent COVID-19. The sequenced material came from peripheral blood. The chain joins TRBV5-5 to TRBJ2-1, with unresolved D. CDR3 sequence (DNA): TGTGCCAGCAGCGATCAACGAGTACCGGTGATCTTC. Translation gives CASSDQRVPVIF.